In this sample, the clone carrying this T cell receptor (beta chain) turned up many times. The antigen is undetermined. Germline and junction disagree at one end, which may indicate a read error. Per germline, CDR1 SGHRS and CDR2 YFSETQ. This CDR3 spans 16 amino acids. These data belong to a study of T-cell reconstitution after alpha-beta-depleted transplantation in children. Study results and caveats: Several hundred expanded graft clones reportedly gave rise to the alpha-beta T cells present about two months after transplant. Once a year had passed after transplant, T-cell counts and diversity came mostly from newly produced T cells.

As it was prepared, the TCRbeta library received unique molecular identifiers. TCRdb re-called the PCR reads through MiXCR, storing one row per CDR3 protein. In the table there are about a million distinct CDR3 sequences, about 29% of which are singletons. Material: PBMCs, mostly from graft donor cells, obtained 360 days after TCRalphabeta/CD19-depleted stem cell transplant. The chain links TRBV5-1 to TRBJ2-7; TRBD2 agrees at 11 bases. This receptor was taken from a boy younger than two who had a stem cell transplant for SCID, so the T cells may come from the graft donor. CDR3 in amino acids: CASSLPTSGVSSEQYF. In DNA form, the CDR3 reads TGCGCCAGCAGCTTGCCGACTAGCGGGGTTTCCTCCGAGCAGTACTTC.